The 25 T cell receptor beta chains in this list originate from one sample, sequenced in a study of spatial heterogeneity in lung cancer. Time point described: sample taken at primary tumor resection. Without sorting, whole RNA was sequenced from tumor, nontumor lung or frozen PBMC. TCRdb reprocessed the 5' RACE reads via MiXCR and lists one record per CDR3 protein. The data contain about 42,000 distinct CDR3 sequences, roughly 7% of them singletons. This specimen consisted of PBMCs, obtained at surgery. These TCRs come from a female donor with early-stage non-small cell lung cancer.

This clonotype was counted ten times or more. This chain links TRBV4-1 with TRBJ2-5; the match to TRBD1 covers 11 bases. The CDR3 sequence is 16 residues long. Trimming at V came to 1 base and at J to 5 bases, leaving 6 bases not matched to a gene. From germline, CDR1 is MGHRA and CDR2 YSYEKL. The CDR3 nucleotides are TGCGCCAGCAGCCAAGCTAGGGGACAGGGGGTGGAGACCCAGTACTTC. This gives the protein CASSQARGQGVETQYF.

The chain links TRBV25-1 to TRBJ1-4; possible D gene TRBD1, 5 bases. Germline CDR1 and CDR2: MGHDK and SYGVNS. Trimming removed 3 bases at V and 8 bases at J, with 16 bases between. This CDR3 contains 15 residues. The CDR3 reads CASSELPGREEKLFF. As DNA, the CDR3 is TGTGCCAGCAGTGAGTTGCCAGGGCGAGAGGAAAAACTGTTTTTT.

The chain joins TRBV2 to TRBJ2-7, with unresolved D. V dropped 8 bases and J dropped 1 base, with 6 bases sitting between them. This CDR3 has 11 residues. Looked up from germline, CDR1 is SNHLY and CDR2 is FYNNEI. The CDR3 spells CASVNSYEQYF. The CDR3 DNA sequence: TGTGCCAGCGTAAATTCCTACGAGCAGTACTTC.

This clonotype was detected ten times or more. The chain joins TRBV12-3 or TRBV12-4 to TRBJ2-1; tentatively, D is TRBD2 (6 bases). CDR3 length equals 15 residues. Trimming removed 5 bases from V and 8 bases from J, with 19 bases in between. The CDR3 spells CASSPPPTSPYEQFF. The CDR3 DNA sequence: TGTGCCAGCAGTCCACCCCCGACTAGTCCCTATGAGCAGTTCTTC.

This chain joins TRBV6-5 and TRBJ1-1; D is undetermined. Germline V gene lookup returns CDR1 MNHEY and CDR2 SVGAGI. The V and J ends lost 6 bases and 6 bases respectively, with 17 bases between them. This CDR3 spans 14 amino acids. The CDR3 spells CASRTGLWAPEAFF. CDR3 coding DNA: TGTGCCAGCAGGACGGGCTTATGGGCCCCTGAAGCTTTCTTT.

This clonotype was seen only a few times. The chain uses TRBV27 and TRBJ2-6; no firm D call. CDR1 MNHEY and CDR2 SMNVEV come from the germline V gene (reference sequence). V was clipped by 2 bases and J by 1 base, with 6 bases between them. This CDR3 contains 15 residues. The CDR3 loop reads CASSLVISGANVLTF. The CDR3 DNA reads TGTGCCAGCAGTTTAGTGATTTCTGGGGCCAACGTCCTGACTTTC.

The chain's CDR3 is CASSLIGFLNGEAFF. The CDR3 DNA follows: TGCGCCAGCAGCTTGATAGGGTTCCTGAACGGTGAAGCTTTCTTT. The chain couples TRBV5-1 to TRBJ1-1; D not resolved. Germline V CDR1 and CDR2: SGHRS, YFSETQ. Trimming cost V 1 base and J 7 bases, with 17 bases left between them. The CDR3 totals 15 residues.

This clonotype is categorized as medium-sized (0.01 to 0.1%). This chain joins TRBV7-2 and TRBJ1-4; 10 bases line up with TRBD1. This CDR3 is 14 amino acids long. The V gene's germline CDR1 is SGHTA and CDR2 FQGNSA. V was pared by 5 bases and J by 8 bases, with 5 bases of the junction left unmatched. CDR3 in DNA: TGTGCCAGCAGCCCCGGGACAGGGGCCGAAAAACTGTTTTTT. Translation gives CASSPGTGAEKLFF.

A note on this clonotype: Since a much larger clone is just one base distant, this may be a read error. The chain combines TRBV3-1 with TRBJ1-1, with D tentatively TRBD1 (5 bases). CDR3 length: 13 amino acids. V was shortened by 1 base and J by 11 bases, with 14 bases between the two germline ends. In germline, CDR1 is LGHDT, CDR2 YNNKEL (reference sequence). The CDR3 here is CASSQGGGVDAFF. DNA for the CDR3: TGTGCCAGCAGCCAAGGCGGGGGGGTTGACGCTTTCTTT.

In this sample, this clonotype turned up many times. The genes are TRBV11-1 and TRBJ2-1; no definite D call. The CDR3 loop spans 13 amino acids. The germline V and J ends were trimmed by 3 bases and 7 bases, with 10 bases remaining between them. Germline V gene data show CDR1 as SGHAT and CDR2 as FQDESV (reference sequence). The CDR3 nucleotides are TGTGCCAGCAGCTTCGACCCCCGGAATGAGCAGTTCTTC. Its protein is CASSFDPRNEQFF.

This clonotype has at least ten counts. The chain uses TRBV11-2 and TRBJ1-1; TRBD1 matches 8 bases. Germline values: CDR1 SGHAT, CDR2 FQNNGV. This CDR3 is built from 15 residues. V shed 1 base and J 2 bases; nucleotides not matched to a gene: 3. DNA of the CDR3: TGTGCCAGCAGCTTAGGGGACAGGTTCAACACTGAAGCTTTCTTT. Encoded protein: CASSLGDRFNTEAFF.

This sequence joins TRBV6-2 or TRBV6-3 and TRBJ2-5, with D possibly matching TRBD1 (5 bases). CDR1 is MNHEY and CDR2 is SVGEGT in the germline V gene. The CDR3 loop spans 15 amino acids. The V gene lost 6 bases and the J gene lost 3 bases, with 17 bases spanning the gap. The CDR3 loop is CASSPLRPGKETQYF. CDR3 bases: TGTGCCAGCAGCCCATTACGTCCAGGGAAAGAGACCCAGTACTTC.

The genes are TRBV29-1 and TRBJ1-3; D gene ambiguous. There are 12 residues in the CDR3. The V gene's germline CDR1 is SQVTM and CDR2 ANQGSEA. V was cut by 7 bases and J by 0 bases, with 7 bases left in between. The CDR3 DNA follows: TGCAGCGCTACGGGCTCTGGAAACACCATATATTTT. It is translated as CSATGSGNTIYF.

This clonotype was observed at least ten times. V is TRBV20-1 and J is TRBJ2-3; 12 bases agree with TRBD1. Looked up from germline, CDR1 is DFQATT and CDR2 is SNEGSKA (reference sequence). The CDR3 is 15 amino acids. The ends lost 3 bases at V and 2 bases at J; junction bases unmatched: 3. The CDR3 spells CSASGGQGATDTQYF. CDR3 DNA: TGCAGTGCTAGTGGGGGACAGGGGGCCACAGATACGCAGTATTTT.

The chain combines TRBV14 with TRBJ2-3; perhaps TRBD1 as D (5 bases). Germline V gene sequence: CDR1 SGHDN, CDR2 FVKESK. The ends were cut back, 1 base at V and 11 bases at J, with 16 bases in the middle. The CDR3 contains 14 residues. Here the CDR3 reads CASSQGGYERRQYF. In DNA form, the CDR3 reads TGTGCCAGCAGCCAAGGGGGCTATGAACGTAGGCAGTATTTT.

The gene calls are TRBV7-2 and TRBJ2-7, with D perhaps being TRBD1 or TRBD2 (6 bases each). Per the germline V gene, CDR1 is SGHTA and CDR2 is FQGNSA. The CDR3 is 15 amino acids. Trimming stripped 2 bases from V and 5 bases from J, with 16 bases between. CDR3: CASSLRGQGFDEQYF. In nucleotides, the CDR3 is TGTGCCAGCAGCTTACGGGGGCAGGGGTTCGACGAGCAGTACTTC.

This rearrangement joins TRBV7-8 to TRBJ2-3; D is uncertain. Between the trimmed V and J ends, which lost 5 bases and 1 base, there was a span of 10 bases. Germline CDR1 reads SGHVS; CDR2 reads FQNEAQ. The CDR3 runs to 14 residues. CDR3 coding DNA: TGTGCCAGCAGCCGAAGGAGAGGCACAGATACGCAGTATTTT. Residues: CASSRRRGTDTQYF.

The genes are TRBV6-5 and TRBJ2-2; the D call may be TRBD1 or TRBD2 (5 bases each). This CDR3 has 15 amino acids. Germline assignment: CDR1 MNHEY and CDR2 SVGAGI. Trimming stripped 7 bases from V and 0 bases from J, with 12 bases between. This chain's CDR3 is CASTRGRANTGELFF. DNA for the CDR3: TGTGCCAGCACGAGGGGCAGGGCGAACACCGGGGAGCTGTTTTTT.

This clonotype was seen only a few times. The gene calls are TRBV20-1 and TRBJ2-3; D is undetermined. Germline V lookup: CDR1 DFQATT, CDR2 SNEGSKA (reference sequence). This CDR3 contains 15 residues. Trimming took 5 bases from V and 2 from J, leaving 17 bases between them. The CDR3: CSAVTEGRVTDTQYF. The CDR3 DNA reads TGCAGTGCTGTTACCGAAGGACGTGTCACAGATACGCAGTATTTT.

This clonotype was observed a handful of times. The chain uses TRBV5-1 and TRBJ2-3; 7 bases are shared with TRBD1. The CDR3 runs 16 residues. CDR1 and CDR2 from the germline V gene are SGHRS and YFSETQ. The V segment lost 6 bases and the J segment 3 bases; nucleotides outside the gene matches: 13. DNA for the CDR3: TGCGCCAGCACTCAGGGGGATTTGTCGCCGACAGATACGCAGTATTTT. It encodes CASTQGDLSPTDTQYF.

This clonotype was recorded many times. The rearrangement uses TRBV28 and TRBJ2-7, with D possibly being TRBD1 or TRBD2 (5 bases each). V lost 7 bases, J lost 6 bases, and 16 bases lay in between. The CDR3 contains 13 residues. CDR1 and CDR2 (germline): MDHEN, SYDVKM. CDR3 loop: CASTPPGPLEQYF. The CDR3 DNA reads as TGTGCCAGCACCCCCCCGGGACCCCTCGAGCAGTACTTC.

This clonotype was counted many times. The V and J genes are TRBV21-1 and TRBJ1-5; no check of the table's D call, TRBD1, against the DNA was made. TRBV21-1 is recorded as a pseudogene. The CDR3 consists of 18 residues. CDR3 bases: TGTGCCAGCAGCCCGGGTACCCCGCGTCCCTTCGGCAATCAGCCCCAGCATTTT. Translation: CASSPGTPRPFGNQPQHF.

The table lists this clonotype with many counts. The chain's CDR3 is CASSYYVGGTHANEQFF. The CDR3 bases are TGTGCCAGCAGTTACTACGTCGGGGGGACCCATGCCAATGAGCAGTTCTTC. The chain recombines TRBV6-2 or TRBV6-3 with TRBJ2-1, with TRBD2 matching over 7 bases. V lost 1 base to trimming and J lost 6 bases; unmatched junction nucleotides: 12. The germline gives CDR1 MNHEY, CDR2 SVGEGT. The CDR3 runs 17 residues.

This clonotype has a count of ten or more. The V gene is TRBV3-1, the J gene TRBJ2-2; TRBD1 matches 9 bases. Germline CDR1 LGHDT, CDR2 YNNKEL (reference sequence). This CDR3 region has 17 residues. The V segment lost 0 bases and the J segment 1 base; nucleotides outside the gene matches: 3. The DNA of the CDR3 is TGTGCCAGCAGCCAAGAACCGGGACAGGGGAACACCGGGGAGCTGTTTTTT. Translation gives CASSQEPGQGNTGELFF.

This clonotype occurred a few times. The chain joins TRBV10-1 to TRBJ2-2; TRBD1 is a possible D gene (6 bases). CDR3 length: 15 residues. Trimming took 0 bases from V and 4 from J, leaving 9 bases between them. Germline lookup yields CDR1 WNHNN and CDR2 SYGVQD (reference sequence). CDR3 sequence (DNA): TGCGCCAGCAGTGAGTCGGGGACACCCACCGGGGAGCTGTTTTTT. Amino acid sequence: CASSESGTPTGELFF.